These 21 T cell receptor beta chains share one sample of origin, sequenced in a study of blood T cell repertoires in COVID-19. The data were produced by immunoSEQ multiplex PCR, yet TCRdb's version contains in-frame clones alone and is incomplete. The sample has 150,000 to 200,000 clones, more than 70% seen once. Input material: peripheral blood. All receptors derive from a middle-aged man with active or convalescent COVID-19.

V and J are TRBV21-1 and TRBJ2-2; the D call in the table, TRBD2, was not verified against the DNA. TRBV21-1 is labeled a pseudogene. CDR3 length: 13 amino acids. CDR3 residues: CASDREVAGELFF. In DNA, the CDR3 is TGTGCCAGCGACCGAGAGGTTGCCGGGGAGCTGTTTTTT.

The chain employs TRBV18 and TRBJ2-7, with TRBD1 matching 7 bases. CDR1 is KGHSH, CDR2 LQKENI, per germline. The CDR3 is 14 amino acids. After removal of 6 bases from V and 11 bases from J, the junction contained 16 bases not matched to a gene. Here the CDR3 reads CASSLNSRDSVKYF. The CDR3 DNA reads TGTGCCAGCTCCCTAAACTCCCGGGACAGCGTAAAGTACTTC.

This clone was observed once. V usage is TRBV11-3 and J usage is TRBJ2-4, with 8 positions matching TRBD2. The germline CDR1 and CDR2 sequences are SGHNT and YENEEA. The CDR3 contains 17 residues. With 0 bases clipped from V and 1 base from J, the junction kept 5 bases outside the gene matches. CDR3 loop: CASSLDFSGSAKNIQYF. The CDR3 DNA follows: TGTGCCAGCAGCTTAGATTTCAGCGGGAGCGCCAAAAACATTCAGTACTTC.

CDR3 sequence reads: CASAGVINQPQHF. CDR3 DNA sequence: TGTGCCAGCGCAGGGGTGATCAATCAGCCCCAGCATTTT. The chain employs TRBV18 and TRBJ1-5, with D possibly matching TRBD1 (6 bases). The germline CDR1 and CDR2 sequences are KGHSH and LQKENI. The CDR3 consists of 13 residues. V was pared by 8 bases and J by 3 bases, with 11 bases between.

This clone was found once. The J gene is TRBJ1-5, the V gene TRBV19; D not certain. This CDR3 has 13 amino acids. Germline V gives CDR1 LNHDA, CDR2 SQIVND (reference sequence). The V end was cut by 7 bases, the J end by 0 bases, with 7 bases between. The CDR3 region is CASTEGSNQPQHF. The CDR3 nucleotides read TGTGCCAGTACAGAGGGTAGCAATCAGCCCCAGCATTTT.

The CDR3 nucleotides read TGTGCCAGTACCCCCTTGGCAGGAACCTTGAACACTGAAGCTTTCTTT. As protein: CASTPLAGTLNTEAFF. The V gene is TRBV19, the J gene TRBJ1-1; D remains unclear. Germline V lookup: CDR1 LNHDA, CDR2 SQIVND (reference sequence). CDR3 size: 16 residues. V shed 7 bases and J shed 0 bases, with 18 bases lying between them. The full variable domain, its missing parts supplied by reference TRBV19 and TRBJ1-1, is DGGITQSPKYLFRKEGQNVTLSCEQNLNHDAMYWYRQDPGQGLRLIYYSQIVNDFQKGDIAEGYSVSREKKESFPLTVTSAQKNPTAFYLCASTPLAGTLNTEAFFGQGTRLTVV.

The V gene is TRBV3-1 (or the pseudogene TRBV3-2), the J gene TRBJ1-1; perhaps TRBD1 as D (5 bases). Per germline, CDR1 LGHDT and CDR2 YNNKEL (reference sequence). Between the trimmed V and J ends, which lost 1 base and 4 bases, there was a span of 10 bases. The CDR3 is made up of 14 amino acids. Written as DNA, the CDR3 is TGTGCCAGCAGCCAAGGGGAGGGGAGCACTGAAGCTTTCTTT. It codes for CASSQGEGSTEAFF.

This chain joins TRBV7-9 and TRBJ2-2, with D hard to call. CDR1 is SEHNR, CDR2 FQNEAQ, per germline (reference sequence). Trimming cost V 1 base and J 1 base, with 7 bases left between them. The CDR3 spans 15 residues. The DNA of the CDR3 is TGTGCCAGCAGCTTAGGCGGTGTGAACACCGGGGAGCTGTTTTTT. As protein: CASSLGGVNTGELFF.

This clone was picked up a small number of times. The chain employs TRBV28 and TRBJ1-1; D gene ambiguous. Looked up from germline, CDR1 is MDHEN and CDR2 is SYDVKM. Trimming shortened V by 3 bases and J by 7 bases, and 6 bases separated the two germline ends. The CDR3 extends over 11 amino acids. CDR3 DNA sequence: TGTGCCAGCAGTTTGGCCCTTGAAGCTTTCTTT. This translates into CASSLALEAFF.

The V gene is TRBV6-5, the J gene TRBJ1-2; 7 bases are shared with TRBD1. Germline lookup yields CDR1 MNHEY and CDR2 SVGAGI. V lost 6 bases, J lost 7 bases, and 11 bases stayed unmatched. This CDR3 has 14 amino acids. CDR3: CASSLWTGFSGYTF. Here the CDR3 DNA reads TGTGCCAGCAGCCTTTGGACAGGTTTCTCTGGCTACACCTTC.

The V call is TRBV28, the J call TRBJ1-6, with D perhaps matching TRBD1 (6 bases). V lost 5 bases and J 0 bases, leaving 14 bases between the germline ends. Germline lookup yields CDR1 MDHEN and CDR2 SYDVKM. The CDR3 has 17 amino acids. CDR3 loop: CASSVQGTLSYNSPLHF. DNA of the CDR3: TGTGCCAGCAGTGTACAGGGAACCCTCTCCTATAATTCACCCCTCCACTTT.

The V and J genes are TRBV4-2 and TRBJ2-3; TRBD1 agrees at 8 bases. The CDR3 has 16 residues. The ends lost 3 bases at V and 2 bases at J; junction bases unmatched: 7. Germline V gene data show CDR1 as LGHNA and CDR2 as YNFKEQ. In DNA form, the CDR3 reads TGTGCCAGCAGCCACGGAGAGGACAGGGACACAGATACGCAGTATTTT. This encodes CASSHGEDRDTDTQYF.

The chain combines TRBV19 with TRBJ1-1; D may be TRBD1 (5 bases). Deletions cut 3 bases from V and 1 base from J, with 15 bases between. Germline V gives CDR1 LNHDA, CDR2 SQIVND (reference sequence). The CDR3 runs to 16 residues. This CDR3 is CASSIGTLLRNTEAFF. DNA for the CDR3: TGTGCCAGTAGTATCGGGACTCTACTCCGGAACACTGAAGCTTTCTTT.

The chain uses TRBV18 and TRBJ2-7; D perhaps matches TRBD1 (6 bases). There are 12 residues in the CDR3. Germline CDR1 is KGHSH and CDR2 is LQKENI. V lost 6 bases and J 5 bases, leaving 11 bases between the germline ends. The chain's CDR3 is CASSQKGDEQYF. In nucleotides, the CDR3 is TGTGCCAGCTCCCAAAAGGGGGACGAGCAGTACTTC.

The CDR3 DNA reads as TGTGCCAGCTCGCTAAAGACAGGGGTCGGGAACTATGGCTACACCTTC. Translation gives CASSLKTGVGNYGYTF. This chain links TRBV18 with TRBJ1-2, with 8 bases lining up with TRBD1. CDR3 size: 16 residues. The ends lost 6 bases at V and 2 bases at J; junction bases unmatched: 11. Germline loops: CDR1 KGHSH, CDR2 LQKENI.

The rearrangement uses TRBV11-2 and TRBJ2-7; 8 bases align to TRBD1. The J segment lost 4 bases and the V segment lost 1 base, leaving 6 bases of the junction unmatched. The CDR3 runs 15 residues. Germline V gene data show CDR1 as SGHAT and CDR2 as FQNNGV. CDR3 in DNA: TGTGCCAGCAGCTTAGGGGCAGGGGGCGAGTACGAGCAGTACTTC. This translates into CASSLGAGGEYEQYF.

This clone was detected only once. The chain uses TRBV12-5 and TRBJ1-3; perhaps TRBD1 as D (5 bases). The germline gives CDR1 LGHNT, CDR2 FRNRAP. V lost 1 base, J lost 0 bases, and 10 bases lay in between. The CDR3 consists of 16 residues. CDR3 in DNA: TGTGCTAGTGGTTTGGACGACAGCAACTCTGGAAACACCATATATTTT. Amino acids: CASGLDDSNSGNTIYF.

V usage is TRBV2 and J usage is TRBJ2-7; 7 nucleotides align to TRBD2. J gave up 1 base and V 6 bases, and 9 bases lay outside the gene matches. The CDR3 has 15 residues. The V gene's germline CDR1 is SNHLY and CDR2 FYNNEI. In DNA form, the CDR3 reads TGTGCCAGCAGGTCCATAGCGGGCCAATCCTACGAGCAGTACTTC. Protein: CASRSIAGQSYEQYF.

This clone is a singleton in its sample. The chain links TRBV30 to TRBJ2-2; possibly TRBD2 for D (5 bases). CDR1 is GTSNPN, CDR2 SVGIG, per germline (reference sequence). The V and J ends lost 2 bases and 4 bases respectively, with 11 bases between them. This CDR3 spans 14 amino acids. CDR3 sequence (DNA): TGTGCCTGGAGTAGTCAGGAGGTCACCGGGGAGCTGTTTTTT. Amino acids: CAWSSQEVTGELFF. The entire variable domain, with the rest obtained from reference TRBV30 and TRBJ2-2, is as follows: SQTIHQWPATLVQPVGSPLSLECTVEGTSNPNLYWYRQAAGRGLQLLFYSVGIGQISSEVPQNLSASRPQDRQFILSSKKLLLSDSGFYLCAWSSQEVTGELFFGEGSRLTVL.

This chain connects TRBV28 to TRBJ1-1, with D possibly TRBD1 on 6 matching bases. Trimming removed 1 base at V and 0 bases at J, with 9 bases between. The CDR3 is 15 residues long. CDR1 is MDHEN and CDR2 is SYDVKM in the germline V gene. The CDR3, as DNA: TGTGCCAGCAGTTTATATGGACAGTTGAACACTGAAGCTTTCTTT. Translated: CASSLYGQLNTEAFF.

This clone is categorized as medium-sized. As DNA, the CDR3 is TGTGCCAGCAGTTACGAGACAGGGGTGGCCACTGAAGCTTTCTTT. Translating gives CASSYETGVATEAFF. The chain joins TRBV6-5 to TRBJ1-1; TRBD1 matches 8 bases. The ends lost 2 bases at V and 4 bases at J; junction bases unmatched: 6. This CDR3 has 15 residues. CDR1 MNHEY and CDR2 SVGAGI come from the germline V gene.